This TCR beta chain is drawn from a study of blood T cells in healthy people across ages. Broader study findings: The donors' CMV status was not determined, possibly confounding changes in expanded clonotypes.

Collection of 7.5 to 10 milliliters of peripheral blood was performed for each donor. V was trimmed by 0 bases and J by 1 base, leaving 12 bases between them. This CDR3 region has 16 residues. Germline values: CDR1 MNHEY, CDR2 SMNVEV (reference sequence). On this clonotype itself: The antigen is not known.

Primed by a sample-barcoded 5' primer and a J-beta primer mix, a second PCR proceeded for 7 to 11 cycles. One entry per CDR3 protein results from TCRdb running MiXCR on the 5' RACE reads. The sample has around 800,000 distinct CDR3 sequences, roughly 24% seen once. These records were also assigned to another study, of T cells of mothers and their children. According to that study: Extracted RNA, in its entirety, went into cDNA synthesis at about 1.5 ug per 15 ul.

The source is a boy younger than 18 in good health. Sequencing was carried out using blood. The gene calls are TRBV27 and TRBJ1-2; D is ambiguous. In nucleotides, the CDR3 is TGTGCCAGCAGTTTATCCAGTTTCCCAGTTAACTATGGCTACACCTTC. This sequence encodes CASSLSSFPVNYGYTF.